This T cell receptor beta chain was found in a study of OX40 agonist ivuxolimab in advanced cancers. Study context: Patients receiving dose escalation had hepatocellular carcinoma, melanoma, renal cell or head and neck cancer.

Points on this clone: Its antigen is as yet unknown. At the DNA level, this CDR3 is encoded by other sequences in the same sample as well.

Germline loops: CDR1 SGHRS, CDR2 YFSETQ. This CDR3 is 14 amino acids long. Deletions cut 5 bases from V and 0 bases from J, with 6 bases between. Measured with immunoSEQ multiplex PCR; TCRdb has only the in-frame clones, and not every one. The sample lists around 90,000 clones, more than 75% occurring once. Regarding the study as a whole: Dosing at 0.1 to 3.0 mg/kg was accompanied by clonal expansion of CD4+ and CD8+ blood T cells by week 6.

The chain carries TRBV5-1 and TRBJ1-6, with D uncertain. Sample: CD4+ or CD8+ T cells sorted from blood, taken in a trial of the OX40 agonist ivuxolimab. The TCR originated in an adult with an advanced solid tumor such as melanoma, head and neck, liver or kidney cancer. The chain's CDR3 is CASSSSSYNSPLHF. As DNA, the CDR3 is TGCGCCAGCAGTAGCAGCTCCTATAATTCACCCCTCCACTTT.